A single sample is the source of the 32 T cell receptor beta chains below, sequenced in a study of OX40 agonist ivuxolimab in advanced cancers. Clones were read by immunoSEQ multiplex PCR, and TCRdb kept only the in-frame ones, dropping some. This sample carries fewer than 90,000 clones, roughly 89% of them seen once, and the ten largest clones take around 0.19%. This specimen consisted of CD4+ or CD8+ T cells sorted from blood, obtained in a trial of the OX40 agonist ivuxolimab. These TCRs come from an adult with an advanced solid tumor such as melanoma, head and neck, liver or kidney cancer.

This rearrangement joins TRBV11-2 to TRBJ2-3, with TRBD2 as a possible D gene (5 bases). Germline CDR1 SGHAT, CDR2 FQNNGV. V was shortened by 2 bases and J by 0 bases, with 6 bases between the two germline ends. The CDR3 extends over 14 amino acids. CDR3 sequence (DNA): TGTGCCAGCAGCTTATGGGAGAGCACAGATACGCAGTATTTT. It encodes CASSLWESTDTQYF.

CDR3 loop: CASSEAGVQFF. CDR3 nucleotide sequence: TGTGCCAGCAGTGAAGCAGGTGTGCAGTTCTTC. The chain combines TRBV6-1 with TRBJ2-1; D not certain. The germline V gene has CDR1 MNHNS and CDR2 SASEGT. V lost 0 bases and J lost 12, with 6 bases in between. This CDR3 is built from 11 residues.

V usage is TRBV10-2 and J usage is TRBJ1-5; no firm D call. This CDR3 has 15 amino acids. V was clipped by 3 bases and J by 0 bases, with 9 bases between them. CDR1 WSHSY and CDR2 SAAADI come from the germline V gene. CDR3 nucleotide sequence: TGCGCCAGCAGTGAAAGGGAGAGTAGCAATCAGCCCCAGCATTTT. Amino acid sequence: CASSERESSNQPQHF.

The rearrangement links TRBV15 to TRBJ1-5; 9 positions match TRBD1. This CDR3 region has 21 residues. Germline V gene data show CDR1 as LNHNV and CDR2 as YYDKDF (reference sequence). The V gene end was trimmed by 0 bases and the J gene end by 2 bases; junction bases not matched to a gene: 17. CDR3 loop: CATSRDVHRDRDFGGNQPQHF. The CDR3 DNA reads as TGTGCCACCAGCAGAGATGTCCACCGGGACAGGGACTTCGGGGGCAATCAGCCCCAGCATTTT.

This chain joins TRBV11-2 and TRBJ2-7, with D unresolved. The germline V gene encodes CDR1 SGHAT and CDR2 FQNNGV. This CDR3 comprises 15 residues. Trimming removed 0 bases at V and 0 bases at J, with 9 bases between. CDR3 DNA sequence: TGTGCCAGCAGCTTAGAGGGTACCGCCTCCTACGAGCAGTACTTC. Amino acid sequence: CASSLEGTASYEQYF. The full variable domain, its missing parts supplied by reference TRBV11-2 and TRBJ2-7, is EAGVAQSPRYKIIEKRQSVAFWCNPISGHATLYWYQQILGQGPKLLIQFQNNGVVDDSQLPKDRFSAERLKGVDSTLKIQPAKLEDSAVYLCASSLEGTASYEQYFGPGTRLTVT.

The rearrangement uses TRBV5-6 and TRBJ1-2, with 8 positions matching TRBD1. V dropped 5 bases and J dropped 2; count of bases not matched to a gene: 11. CDR1 and CDR2 (germline): SGHDT, YYEEEE. This CDR3 comprises 16 residues. The CDR3 DNA is TGTGCCAGCAGTTATAAACCAGGGGGCAAGAACTATGGCTACACCTTC. Translating gives CASSYKPGGKNYGYTF.

The chain is built from TRBV6-5 and TRBJ1-1; 10 bases fit TRBD1. V lost 6 bases, J lost 4 bases, and 8 bases stayed unmatched. The germline V gene has CDR1 MNHEY and CDR2 SVGAGI. The CDR3 consists of 15 residues. CDR3 DNA sequence: TGTGCCAGCAGCCTCACCGGGACAGGGGTCACTGAAGCTTTCTTT. Translated, it gives CASSLTGTGVTEAFF.

The rearrangement links TRBV28 to TRBJ2-5; D is ambiguous. The V gene lost 6 bases and the J gene lost 4 bases, with 27 bases spanning the gap. Per germline, CDR1 MDHEN and CDR2 SYDVKM. The CDR3 totals 18 residues. CDR3 DNA: TGTGCCAGCAGCTACGTAAGGTCCCAAAAGAAGGTCAGAGAGACCCAGTACTTC. Protein: CASSYVRSQKKVRETQYF.

This clone has just a few counts. This sequence joins TRBV14 and TRBJ2-2; TRBD2 matches at 8 bases. The CDR3 totals 19 residues. V lost 1 base to trimming and J lost 3 bases; unmatched junction nucleotides: 13. Germline V gene data show CDR1 as SGHDN and CDR2 as FVKESK. CDR3 nucleotides: TGTGCCAGCAGCCAAGCTGAGGGTAGCGGGACTTTAGACACCGGGGAGCTGTTTTTT. This sequence encodes CASSQAEGSGTLDTGELFF. The full variable domain, in which reference TRBV14 and TRBJ2-2 provide the parts outside the CDR3, is EAGVTQFPSHSVIEKGQTVTLRCDPISGHDNLYWYRRVMGKEIKFLLHFVKESKQDESGMPNNRFLAERTGGTYSTLKVQPAELEDSGVYFCASSQAEGSGTLDTGELFFGEGSRLTVL.

This clone was detected only once. The rearrangement links TRBV5-4 to TRBJ2-5, with TRBD2 matching 10 bases. The germline gives CDR1 SGHNT, CDR2 YYREEE (reference sequence). Losses at the gene ends were 4 bases for V and 5 bases for J; bases not matched to a gene: 8. The CDR3 length is 15 residues. The CDR3 coding sequence is TGTGCCAGCAGCCGCACTAGCGGGGTGTTGGAGACCCAGTACTTC. Protein product: CASSRTSGVLETQYF.

This chain joins TRBV5-1 and TRBJ2-2, with D possibly TRBD1 on 6 matching bases. The CDR3 loop spans 15 amino acids. The V end was cut by 0 bases, the J end by 0 bases, with 6 bases between. CDR1 SGHRS and CDR2 YFSETQ come from the germline V gene. Here the CDR3 DNA reads TGCGCCAGCAGCTTGGACAGGGCGAACACCGGGGAGCTGTTTTTT. Residues: CASSLDRANTGELFF.

J is TRBJ1-2 and V is TRBV9; 8 positions agree with TRBD1. Germline V gene sequence: CDR1 SGDLS, CDR2 YYNGEE. The CDR3 length is 14 residues. The ends lost 4 bases at V and 7 bases at J; junction bases unmatched: 9. CDR3 residues: CASSRQGQVGGYTF. CDR3 sequence (DNA): TGTGCCAGCAGCAGACAGGGGCAGGTCGGTGGCTACACCTTC.

The gene calls are TRBV18 and TRBJ1-3, with TRBD1 as a possible D gene (6 bases). In germline, CDR1 is KGHSH, CDR2 LQKENI. The CDR3 totals 15 residues. V lost 2 bases and J lost 10, with 18 bases in between. For the CDR3, the DNA is TGTGCCAGCTCACCATCTGAGACAGGCGGCCAGACCATATATTTT. This codes for CASSPSETGGQTIYF.

The chain uses TRBV28 and TRBJ1-2, with a weak D call TRBD1 (6 bases). Trimming pared 9 bases from V and 8 bases from J, leaving 19 bases between. Germline loops: CDR1 MDHEN, CDR2 SYDVKM. The CDR3 sequence is 13 residues long. The DNA for the CDR3 is TGTGCCAGTCACGCAGAACAGGGCATAGGCTACACCTTC. Translation gives CASHAEQGIGYTF.

The chain combines TRBV5-1 with TRBJ2-7; no definite D call. The CDR3 is made up of 13 amino acids. The germline gives CDR1 SGHRS, CDR2 YFSETQ. V lost 2 bases and J lost 4, with 10 bases in between. This CDR3 is CASSFERNYEQYF. The CDR3 DNA follows: TGCGCCAGCAGCTTTGAGAGGAATTACGAGCAGTACTTC.

The rearrangement links TRBV18 to TRBJ1-4; D gene unclear. Germline assignment: CDR1 KGHSH and CDR2 LQKENI. V was trimmed by 3 bases and J by 6 bases, leaving 14 bases between them. The CDR3 loop spans 15 amino acids. Written as DNA, the CDR3 is TGTGCCAGCTCACCCTTGCTAGTAGTCCATGAAAAACTGTTTTTT. This encodes CASSPLLVVHEKLFF. The full variable domain, with the rest looked up from reference TRBV18 and TRBJ1-4, is NAGVMQNPRHLVRRRGQEARLRCSPMKGHSHVYWYRQLPEEGLKFMVYLQKENIIDESGMPKERFSAEFPKEGPSILRIQQVVRGDSAAYFCASSPLLVVHEKLFFGSGTQLSVL.

The rearrangement uses TRBV7-9 and TRBJ1-1; D uncertain. Germline values: CDR1 SEHNR, CDR2 FQNEAQ (reference sequence). Trimming took off 2 bases at V and 0 bases at J, with 7 bases between the two ends. CDR3 size: 14 residues. CDR3 sequence: CASSLQQMNTEAFF. CDR3 bases: TGTGCCAGCAGCTTACAACAGATGAACACTGAAGCTTTCTTT. Full variable domain (outside the CDR3, taken from reference TRBV7-9 and TRBJ1-1): DTGVSQNPRHKITKRGQNVTFRCDPISEHNRLYWYRQTLGQGPEFLTYFQNEAQLEKSRLLSDRFSAERPKGSFSTLEIQRTEQGDSAMYLCASSLQQMNTEAFFGQGTRLTVV.

The chain employs TRBV21-1 and TRBJ1-5; the D call of TRBD1 is as the table states it, not checked on the DNA. TRBV21-1 counts as a pseudogene. The CDR3 is 16 amino acids. This chain's CDR3 is CASSKDRQQVNQPQHF. The CDR3 DNA reads as TGTGCCAGCAGCAAAGATCGACAGCAGGTCAATCAGCCCCAGCATTTT.

Relative to its sample, this clone is medium-sized. The chain links TRBV5-6 to TRBJ2-7; D tentatively fits TRBD1 or TRBD2 (5 bases each). This CDR3 region has 17 residues. The germline V gene has CDR1 SGHDT and CDR2 YYEEEE. The germline V and J ends were trimmed by 4 bases and 3 bases, with 23 bases remaining between them. CDR3 residues: CASSPSLRSPRGYEQYV. CDR3 bases: TGTGCCAGCAGCCCCTCCTTGCGTTCTCCGAGGGGCTACGAGCAGTACGTC.

The chain uses TRBV19 and TRBJ2-1; D is perhaps TRBD1 (6 bases). The germline V gene encodes CDR1 LNHDA and CDR2 SQIVND (reference sequence). Trimming took 1 base from V and 2 from J, leaving 12 bases between them. The CDR3 runs to 16 residues. CDR3 sequence reads: CASSIAGGHPYNEQFF. CDR3 bases: TGTGCCAGTAGTATAGCTGGGGGACACCCCTACAATGAGCAGTTCTTC. The full variable domain, its missing parts supplied by reference TRBV19 and TRBJ2-1, is DGGITQSPKYLFRKEGQNVTLSCEQNLNHDAMYWYRQDPGQGLRLIYYSQIVNDFQKGDIAEGYSVSREKKESFPLTVTSAQKNPTAFYLCASSIAGGHPYNEQFFGPGTRLTVL.

The chain links TRBV9 to TRBJ2-2; no definite D call. This CDR3 comprises 13 residues. Trimming stripped 2 bases from V and 4 bases from J, with 6 bases between. Looked up from germline, CDR1 is SGDLS and CDR2 is YYNGEE. CDR3 region: CASSVYSTGELFF. The CDR3 DNA reads TGTGCCAGCAGCGTCTACAGCACCGGGGAGCTGTTTTTT.

The chain recombines TRBV5-5 with TRBJ2-2, with 9 bases fitting TRBD1. CDR1 and CDR2 from the germline V gene are SGHKS and YYEKEE (reference sequence). Trimming at V came to 5 bases and at J to 6 bases, leaving 8 bases not matched to a gene. The CDR3 covers 15 residues. The CDR3 coding sequence is TGTGCCAGCAGACCCGGGACAGGGATTCCCGGGGAGCTGTTTTTT. Translation gives CASRPGTGIPGELFF.

The CDR3 spells CASSGLAGGEQFF. CDR3 bases: TGTGCCAGCTCCGGACTAGCGGGGGGCGAGCAGTTCTTC. This chain uses TRBV14 with TRBJ2-1, with 14 bases matching TRBD2. In germline, CDR1 is SGHDN, CDR2 FVKESK. This CDR3 is built from 13 residues. The J segment lost 10 bases and the V segment lost 8 bases, leaving 4 bases of the junction unmatched.

The chain combines TRBV19 with TRBJ2-2, with 8 bases matching TRBD1. The V gene end was trimmed by 5 bases and the J gene end by 4 bases; junction bases not matched to a gene: 3. The germline CDR1 and CDR2 sequences are LNHDA and SQIVND (reference sequence). CDR3 length: 14 residues. Written as DNA, the CDR3 is TGTGCCAGTAGTCAGGGGGCGCCCACCGGGGAGCTGTTTTTT. Amino acids: CASSQGAPTGELFF.

The J gene is TRBJ1-1, the V gene TRBV29-1, with a weak D call TRBD1 (6 bases). The germline V gene encodes CDR1 SQVTM and CDR2 ANQGSEA. This CDR3 spans 12 amino acids. As DNA, the CDR3 is TGCACCGCCGGGACAAGATCTACTGAAGCTTTCTTT. Protein product: CTAGTRSTEAFF.

The V call is TRBV28, the J call TRBJ2-2, with D tentatively TRBD1 (7 bases). V dropped 7 bases and J dropped 0 bases, with 15 bases sitting between them. This CDR3 region has 16 residues. The germline V gene has CDR1 MDHEN and CDR2 SYDVKM. The CDR3 loop is CASTPGDSSNTGELFF. CDR3 coding DNA: TGTGCCAGCACCCCGGGGGACAGTTCGAACACCGGGGAGCTGTTTTTT.

This chain joins TRBV6-5 and TRBJ2-7, with D tentatively TRBD2 (5 bases). Looked up from germline, CDR1 is MNHEY and CDR2 is SVGAGI. The CDR3 is made up of 16 amino acids. V was shortened by 0 bases and J by 2 bases, with 14 bases between the two germline ends. CDR3 DNA: TGTGCCAGCAGTTACTCCGGCAGAGGGTACGCCTACGAGCAGTACTTC. Protein product: CASSYSGRGYAYEQYF.

The chain joins TRBV18 to TRBJ2-1; D is perhaps TRBD1 (5 bases). V shed 3 bases and J shed 4 bases, with 19 bases lying between them. In germline, CDR1 is KGHSH, CDR2 LQKENI. CDR3 length: 17 residues. Here the CDR3 reads CASSPGPRGGTYNEQFF. CDR3 nucleotides: TGTGCCAGCTCACCGGGGCCCCGCGGTGGCACGTACAATGAGCAGTTCTTC.

This clone has just a few counts. The chain is built from TRBV5-1 and TRBJ1-4; possible D gene TRBD1, 5 bases. This CDR3 is 15 amino acids long. V lost 5 bases and J lost 2, with 13 bases in between. Germline CDR1 is SGHRS and CDR2 is YFSETQ. The CDR3 sequence: CASRPGGWTNEKLFF. In DNA, the CDR3 is TGCGCCAGCAGACCCGGGGGTTGGACTAATGAAAAACTGTTTTTT.

The V call is TRBV29-1, the J call TRBJ1-2, with a weak D call TRBD1 (6 bases). Germline assignment: CDR1 SQVTM and CDR2 ANQGSEA. V was trimmed by 4 bases and J by 6 bases, leaving 15 bases between them. This CDR3 region has 13 residues. The CDR3: CSVVFVGGHGYTF. In DNA form, the CDR3 reads TGCAGCGTTGTCTTCGTCGGGGGGCATGGCTACACCTTC.

The count of this clone is one. The chain has TRBV19 and TRBJ1-1, with 7 bases aligning to TRBD1. Germline V CDR1 and CDR2: LNHDA, SQIVND (reference sequence). This CDR3 region has 16 residues. V shed 3 bases, J shed 7 bases, and the junction held 14 bases outside the gene matches. For the CDR3, the DNA is TGTGCCAGTAGTATTATCGTGGTCAGGGGGAACCATGAAGCTTTCTTT. Protein product: CASSIIVVRGNHEAFF.

The chain is built from TRBV6-5 and TRBJ1-6; D is uncertain. V lost 0 bases, J lost 10 bases, and 13 bases lay in between. Per germline, CDR1 MNHEY and CDR2 SVGAGI. CDR3 length equals 15 residues. Here the CDR3 reads CASSYSPGRGSPLHF. Here the CDR3 DNA reads TGTGCCAGCAGTTACTCCCCGGGCCGTGGATCACCCCTCCACTTT.